This T cell receptor (beta chain) is from a study of cytomegalovirus exposure and HLA in healthy donors. Researchers ran the PCR with 60 Vbeta and 13 Jbeta primers. The table came from immunoSEQ multiplex PCR; TCRdb's copy has only in-frame clones and leaves some out. The sample contains some 150,000 clones, roughly 82% of which appear only once. Study-level findings and limits: The authors later found most CMV-associated TCR beta chains appeared HLA-restricted. Only CMV serostatus was available as immune exposure information. TCR beta chains numbering more than 150 were designated cytomegalovirus-associated.

A note on this clone: Its specificity is not known.

The sequence was collected from a woman aged 45-65 years in good health and CMV-seropositive. The sequenced material came from PBMCs.

The CDR3 DNA is TGCGCCAGCAGCCAGCCCAGGACAGGGACGGATCCCACTGAAGCTTTCTTT. It translates to CASSQPRTGTDPTEAFF. The chain uses TRBV4-1 and TRBJ1-1; TRBD1 aligns across 8 bases. The V gene end was trimmed by 3 bases and the J gene end by 4 bases; junction bases not matched to a gene: 13. The CDR3 has 17 residues. Germline CDR1 is MGHRA and CDR2 is YSYEKL.